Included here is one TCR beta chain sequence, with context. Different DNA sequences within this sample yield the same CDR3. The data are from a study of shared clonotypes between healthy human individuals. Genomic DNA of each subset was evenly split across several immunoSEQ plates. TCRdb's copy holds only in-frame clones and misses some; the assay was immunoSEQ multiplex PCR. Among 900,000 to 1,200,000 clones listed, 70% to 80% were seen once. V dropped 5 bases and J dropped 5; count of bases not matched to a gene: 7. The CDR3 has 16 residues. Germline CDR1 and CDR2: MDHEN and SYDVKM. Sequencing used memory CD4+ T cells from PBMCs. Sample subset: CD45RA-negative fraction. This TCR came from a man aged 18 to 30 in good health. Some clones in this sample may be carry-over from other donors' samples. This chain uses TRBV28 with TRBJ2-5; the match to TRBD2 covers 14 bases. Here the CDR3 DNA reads TGTGCCAGCAGTCCGGGACTAGCGGGAGAGCGGGAGACCCAGTACTTC. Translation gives CASSPGLAGERETQYF.